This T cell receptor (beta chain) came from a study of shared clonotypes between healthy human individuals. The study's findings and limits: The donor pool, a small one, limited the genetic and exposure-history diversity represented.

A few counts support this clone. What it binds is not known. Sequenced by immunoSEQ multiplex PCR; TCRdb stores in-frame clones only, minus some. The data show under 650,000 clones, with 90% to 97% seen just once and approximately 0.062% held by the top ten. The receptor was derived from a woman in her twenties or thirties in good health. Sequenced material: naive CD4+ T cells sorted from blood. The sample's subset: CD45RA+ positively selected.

In DNA form, the CDR3 reads TGTGCCAGCAGCCAAGGCACACCTGGAAACACCATATATTTT. Translation: CASSQGTPGNTIYF. J is TRBJ1-3 and V is TRBV14; D remains unclear. The V gene lost 1 base and the J gene lost 2 bases, with 6 bases spanning the gap. The length of the CDR3 is 14 residues. From germline, CDR1 is SGHDN and CDR2 FVKESK.